Listed here are 27 T cell receptor beta chains from one sample, sequenced in a study of blood T cell repertoires in COVID-19. Assay: immunoSEQ multiplex PCR; the TCRdb copy retains only in-frame clones and omits some. The repertoire includes roughly 250,000 clones, 82% of them detected once, and 4.9% sits in the top ten. What was sequenced was peripheral blood. The receptor set was obtained from a woman of 80 years or more with active or convalescent COVID-19.

This clone was seen a single time. The chain links TRBV9 to TRBJ1-1; no firm D call. CDR1 and CDR2 (germline): SGDLS, YYNGEE. The CDR3 covers 13 residues. Deletions cut 2 bases from V and 7 bases from J, with 12 bases between. CDR3 amino acids: CASSVLRESEAFF. In DNA form, the CDR3 reads TGTGCCAGCAGCGTGCTCCGAGAAAGTGAAGCTTTCTTT.

The chain links TRBV24-1 to TRBJ1-4; a possible D gene is TRBD1 (5 bases). The germline CDR1 and CDR2 sequences are KGHDR and SFDVKD. The CDR3 runs 15 residues. V was cut by 3 bases and J by 8 bases, with 15 bases left in between. The CDR3, as DNA: TGTGCCACCAGTGATGCGACAGACCCGAACGAAAAACTGTTTTTT. Encoded protein: CATSDATDPNEKLFF.

This chain uses TRBV10-3 with TRBJ2-1; 11 bases align to TRBD2. Germline values: CDR1 ENHRY, CDR2 SYGVKD. The J segment lost 2 bases and the V segment lost 7 bases, leaving 4 bases of the junction unmatched. The CDR3 totals 15 residues. This CDR3 reads CAITGLAGTYNEQFF. Written as DNA, the CDR3 is TGTGCCATCACAGGACTAGCGGGCACCTACAATGAGCAGTTCTTC.

The chain has TRBV4-1 and TRBJ1-6, with a tentative D call TRBD1 (5 bases). The CDR3 consists of 15 residues. V was trimmed by 0 bases and J by 8 bases, leaving 11 bases between them. In germline, CDR1 is MGHRA, CDR2 YSYEKL. CDR3 coding DNA: TGCGCCAGCAGCCAAGAGGAGGGGCAACATTCACCCCTCCACTTT. It is translated as CASSQEEGQHSPLHF.

The chain recombines TRBV10-3 with TRBJ1-3, with unresolved D. V was shortened by 3 bases and J by 2 bases, with 14 bases between the two germline ends. In germline, CDR1 is ENHRY, CDR2 SYGVKD. This CDR3 has 16 residues. CDR3 coding DNA: TGTGCCATCAGTGAAGGTAGCAGTCTCACTGGAAACACCATATATTTT. Its translation is CAISEGSSLTGNTIYF.

The rearrangement uses TRBV12-3 or TRBV12-4 and TRBJ1-5, with D unresolved. This CDR3 is built from 11 residues. V was trimmed by 5 bases and J by 7 bases, leaving 6 bases between them. The CDR3 here is CASSGGQPQHF. The CDR3 region has the DNA TGTGCCAGCAGTGGAGGGCAGCCCCAGCATTTT.

The rearrangement joins TRBV4-2 to TRBJ1-4; 8 nucleotides line up with TRBD1. Germline CDR1 and CDR2: LGHNA and YNFKEQ. The CDR3 covers 16 residues. With V trimmed by 0 bases and J by 4 bases, 4 bases remained unmatched. The CDR3 DNA sequence: TGTGCCAGCAGCCAAGATGTAACAGGGGGTAATGAAAAACTGTTTTTT. This encodes CASSQDVTGGNEKLFF.

This chain connects TRBV3-1 (or the pseudogene TRBV3-2) to TRBJ1-2, with a possible D match to TRBD1 (5 bases). Trimming stripped 1 base from V and 8 bases from J, with 14 bases between. CDR3 length: 14 amino acids. CDR1 and CDR2 from the germline V gene are LGHDT and YNNKEL (reference sequence). For the CDR3, the DNA is TGTGCCAGCAGCCAAGTTTCAGGGCCTGGGGGCTACACCTTC. It codes for CASSQVSGPGGYTF.

The chain employs TRBV27 and TRBJ1-2, with 9 bases that match TRBD1. Trimming removed 6 bases from V and 2 bases from J; junction bases left unmatched: 7. The CDR3 contains 15 residues. From germline, CDR1 is MNHEY and CDR2 SMNVEV (reference sequence). This CDR3 is CASSHMGQGNYGYTF. The CDR3 bases are TGTGCCAGCAGCCATATGGGACAGGGAAACTATGGCTACACCTTC.

This chain joins TRBV28 and TRBJ1-1; D perhaps matches TRBD1 (5 bases). Trimming left V 5 bases short and J 1 base short, with 14 bases between. Germline V gene sequence: CDR1 MDHEN, CDR2 SYDVKM. This CDR3 is 15 amino acids long. CDR3 region: CASSHRGGGNTEAFF. In nucleotides, the CDR3 is TGTGCCAGCAGTCACCGCGGGGGGGGGAACACTGAAGCTTTCTTT.

V is TRBV28 and J is TRBJ2-3, with D possibly matching TRBD2 (6 bases). Germline CDR1 MDHEN, CDR2 SYDVKM. Trimming cost V 5 bases and J 0 bases, with 18 bases left between them. This CDR3 region has 17 residues. CDR3 in DNA: TGTGCCAGCAGTCCATCCCCGGGGGACGGGAGCACAGATACGCAGTATTTT. Amino acids: CASSPSPGDGSTDTQYF.

V usage is TRBV28 and J usage is TRBJ2-5; tentatively, D is TRBD1 (6 bases). From germline, CDR1 is MDHEN and CDR2 SYDVKM. There are 12 residues in the CDR3. V was clipped by 7 bases and J by 5 bases, with 11 bases between them. The CDR3 nucleotides read TGTGCCAGCATCGACAGGAGGGAGACCCAGTACTTC. This sequence encodes CASIDRRETQYF.

This chain links TRBV18 with TRBJ2-3, with 8 bases fitting TRBD2. The CDR3 has 15 residues. Losses at the gene ends were 2 bases for V and 5 bases for J; bases not matched to a gene: 6. Germline V gives CDR1 KGHSH, CDR2 LQKENI. The CDR3 DNA reads TGTGCCAGCTCACCAGTCGGGGGGGCGGAAGATACGCAGTATTTT. This encodes CASSPVGGAEDTQYF.

The CDR3 spells CAIAGTGGFLQPQHF. The CDR3 nucleotides are TGTGCCATCGCCGGGACAGGGGGTTTTCTTCAGCCCCAGCATTTT. V gene TRBV28 combines with J gene TRBJ1-5; 11 bases are a match to TRBD1. In germline, CDR1 is MDHEN, CDR2 SYDVKM. The CDR3 totals 15 residues. V was clipped by 10 bases and J by 6 bases; unmatched bases: 11.

The genes are TRBV7-8 and TRBJ2-1, with 11 positions matching TRBD2. CDR1 is SGHVS, CDR2 FQNEAQ, per germline. The J segment lost 6 bases and the V segment lost 2 bases, leaving 6 bases of the junction unmatched. The CDR3 extends over 16 amino acids. The CDR3 here is CASSLNSGGAGNEQFF. CDR3 sequence (DNA): TGTGCCAGCAGCTTAAATAGCGGGGGGGCAGGCAATGAGCAGTTCTTC.

This clone showed up just a few times. The rearrangement uses TRBV2 and TRBJ2-7, with 7 bases matching TRBD1. The germline V gene encodes CDR1 SNHLY and CDR2 FYNNEI. This CDR3 region has 14 residues. With 6 bases clipped from V and 6 bases from J, the junction kept 11 bases outside the gene matches. CDR3 loop: CASRERQGASEQYF. CDR3 DNA: TGTGCCAGCAGAGAGCGACAGGGAGCAAGCGAGCAGTACTTC.

This clone was counted a single time. In the same sample, other DNA sequences code for this CDR3. The rearrangement links TRBV20-1 to TRBJ1-1; the D gene is possibly TRBD1 (5 bases). V was cut by 3 bases and J by 5 bases, with 7 bases left in between. The CDR3 covers 11 residues. CDR1 and CDR2 from the germline V gene are DFQATT and SNEGSKA (reference sequence). DNA of the CDR3: TGCAGTGCTAGTTCAGGGACTGAAGCTTTCTTT. Its protein product is CSASSGTEAFF.

The V and J genes are TRBV5-1 and TRBJ1-4, with unresolved D. The CDR3 sequence is 16 residues long. V was shortened by 4 bases and J by 7 bases, with 20 bases between the two germline ends. In germline, CDR1 is SGHRS, CDR2 YFSETQ. The CDR3 nucleotides read TGCGCCAGCAGCGGCGCACCGTCGGGGAGGAGTGAAAAACTGTTTTTT. This sequence encodes CASSGAPSGRSEKLFF.

This chain links TRBV11-2 with TRBJ1-5; possibly TRBD1 for D (5 bases). Trimming shortened V by 0 bases and J by 4 bases, and 10 bases separated the two germline ends. The CDR3 spans 15 residues. Per germline, CDR1 SGHAT and CDR2 FQNNGV. CDR3 DNA: TGTGCCAGCAGCTTAGAGTCGGGGGGGAATCAGCCCCAGCATTTT. Protein sequence: CASSLESGGNQPQHF.

This chain connects TRBV5-1 to TRBJ1-5; a weak D match, TRBD1 (6 bases). Germline assignment: CDR1 SGHRS and CDR2 YFSETQ. Deletions cut 2 bases from V and 2 bases from J, with 8 bases between. This CDR3 is built from 14 residues. The CDR3: CASSLQGGNQPQHF. CDR3 nucleotides: TGCGCCAGCAGCTTACAGGGTGGCAATCAGCCCCAGCATTTT.

The rearrangement uses TRBV19 and TRBJ1-6; TRBD1 matches at 8 bases. The germline V gene has CDR1 LNHDA and CDR2 SQIVND (reference sequence). The trim removed 4 bases at V and 7 bases at J, leaving 3 bases unmatched. This CDR3 spans 14 amino acids. The CDR3 reads CASSRGQENSPLHF. The CDR3 DNA reads TGTGCCAGTAGTAGGGGACAGGAGAATTCACCCCTCCACTTT.

The V gene is TRBV3-1 (or the pseudogene TRBV3-2), the J gene TRBJ2-7; 9 bases agree with TRBD1. The CDR3 is made up of 15 amino acids. CDR1 and CDR2 from the germline V gene are LGHDT and YNNKEL (reference sequence). Trimming cost V 4 bases and J 6 bases; bases outside gene matches: 10. The CDR3 nucleotides are TGTGCCAGCAGCCTTCCGGGACAGGGTTCTTCCGAGCAGTACTTC. As protein: CASSLPGQGSSEQYF.

The chain carries TRBV4-1 and TRBJ1-4, with TRBD1 as a possible D gene (6 bases). The ends were cut back, 2 bases at V and 7 bases at J, with 17 bases in the middle. The CDR3 spans 16 residues. The germline CDR1 and CDR2 sequences are MGHRA and YSYEKL. The CDR3: CASSQHVGGVGEKLFF. Here the CDR3 DNA reads TGCGCCAGCAGCCAACATGTAGGGGGGGTCGGTGAAAAACTGTTTTTT.

This chain uses TRBV2 with TRBJ1-2, with 7 bases aligning to TRBD1. The CDR3 totals 14 residues. V dropped 7 bases and J dropped 8; count of bases not matched to a gene: 13. The germline gives CDR1 SNHLY, CDR2 FYNNEI. Here the CDR3 reads CASTTQLTGSGYTF. In DNA form, the CDR3 reads TGTGCCAGCACCACCCAGCTGACAGGGAGCGGCTACACCTTC.

This clone was found once. V is TRBV27 and J is TRBJ2-1; 9 positions match TRBD2. The CDR3 is made up of 15 amino acids. J was trimmed by 9 bases and V by 4 bases; bases with no gene match: 10. Germline-derived CDR1 and CDR2 are MNHEY and SMNVEV (reference sequence). The CDR3 loop reads CASSSLIAGVSEQFF. Written as DNA, the CDR3 is TGTGCCAGCAGTTCACTCATAGCGGGGGTGAGTGAGCAGTTCTTC.

V and J are TRBV15 and TRBJ2-7; TRBD2 matches at 10 bases. Germline values: CDR1 LNHNV, CDR2 YYDKDF (reference sequence). The length of the CDR3 is 15 residues. Trimming at V came to 0 bases and at J to 3 bases, leaving 2 bases not matched to a gene. The CDR3 DNA follows: TGTGCCACCAGCAGAGATACTAGCGGGATCTACGAGCAGTACTTC. Translated, it gives CATSRDTSGIYEQYF.

This chain joins TRBV6-6 and TRBJ1-2, with D possibly TRBD1 on 6 matching bases. The CDR3 sequence is 13 residues long. Germline CDR1 and CDR2: MNHNY and SVGAGI (reference sequence). Between the trimmed V and J ends, which lost 6 bases and 4 bases, there was a span of 12 bases. In nucleotides, the CDR3 is TGTGCCAGCAGCCAGGGGCAGGGCTATGGCTACACCTTC. Protein product: CASSQGQGYGYTF.